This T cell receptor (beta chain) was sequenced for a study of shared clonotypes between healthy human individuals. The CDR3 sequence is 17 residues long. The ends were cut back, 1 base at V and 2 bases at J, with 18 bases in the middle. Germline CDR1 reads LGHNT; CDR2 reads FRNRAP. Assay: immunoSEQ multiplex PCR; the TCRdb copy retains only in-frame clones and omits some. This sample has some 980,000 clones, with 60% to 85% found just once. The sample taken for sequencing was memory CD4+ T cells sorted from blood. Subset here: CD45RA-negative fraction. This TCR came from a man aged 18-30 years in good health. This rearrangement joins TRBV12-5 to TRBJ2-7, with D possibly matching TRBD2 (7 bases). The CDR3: CASGLDLRGAPAYEQYF. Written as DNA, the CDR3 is TGTGCTAGTGGTTTGGATCTCCGGGGGGCCCCTGCCTACGAGCAGTACTTC.